This T cell receptor beta chain was profiled in a study of blood T cell repertoires in COVID-19 (dated by TCRdb to 2020 to 2022). At the level of the whole study: Collaborator samples came from the United States, Italy and Spain and covered acute and convalescent phases of COVID-19. The prospective study material was composed of cDNA or gDNA derived from T cells, B-cell-depleted T cells, or PBMCs. The dataset comprised deeply sampled blood TCRbeta repertoires from subjects exposed to, actively infected with, or recovered from COVID-19. The repertoires were released in a freely available public database meant as a resource for research on the immune response to SARS-CoV-2. Samples came from the ongoing ImmuneRACE study (first 160 participants) plus 1,254 subjects from 6 global collaborators. Sample metadata almost always included a de-identified subject ID, COVID-19 status, age in years and sex. Where available, HLA class I and class II types were obtained from metadata supplied by the sample provider rather than from assay-based typing.

Concerning this clone itself: Its antigen has not been determined. The sample holds no much larger clone one base away, and base qualities are not on file. Other DNA sequences of this sample code for an identical CDR3.

The collaborating institutions used their own protocols to collect whole blood in K2EDTA tubes. For TCRbeta analysis, collaborators shipped samples in one of three forms: frozen whole blood, isolated PBMCs, or DNA extracted from either of those sample types. Points the paper makes about the study in general: How much clinical and demographic metadata was included differed by source and by participant, and the metadata was provided uncurated.

The immunoSEQ Assay, a bias-controlled multiplex PCR, was used to amplify TCRbeta CDR3 regions from genomic DNA. The original methods were these. Nucleated cell counts per sample were estimated from amplification of reference gene primers within the assay. Sequence reads were collapsed and filtered to measure the absolute abundance of every unique TCRbeta CDR3 rearrangement. For each sample, productive Simpson clonality was calculated as the square root of Simpson's diversity index over productive rearrangements. TCRdb took over this immuneACCESS table, retaining in-frame rearrangements with V and J assigned. Such tables are incomplete; in checked studies, under half of the missing clones stem from an unresolved V gene, and the remainder is unexplained. V and J calls and clone size are those listed in that table; D and trimming were worked out from the DNA. The sample data list 200,000 to 300,000 clones, and 70% to 85% of these were observed just once. The top ten constitute around 2% of the sample.

This clonotype was obtained from a woman of 80 years or more with acute or convalescent COVID-19. The sequenced sample was peripheral blood.

The CDR3 has the sequence CASSLAAGELFF. The sequenced DNA: TGTGCCAGCAGCTTAGCGGCCGGGGAGCTGTTTTTT. This chain is built from TRBV11-3 and TRBJ2-2, with the D gene too uncertain to name. The germline V gene encodes CDR1 SGHNT and CDR2 YENEEA. Trimming takes 1 base from V and 6 bases from J, and the germline ends sit 3 bases apart. Its CDR3 holds 12 amino acids, cysteine through phenylalanine. CDR3 DNA only is kept here, 36 bases in frame from base 1.